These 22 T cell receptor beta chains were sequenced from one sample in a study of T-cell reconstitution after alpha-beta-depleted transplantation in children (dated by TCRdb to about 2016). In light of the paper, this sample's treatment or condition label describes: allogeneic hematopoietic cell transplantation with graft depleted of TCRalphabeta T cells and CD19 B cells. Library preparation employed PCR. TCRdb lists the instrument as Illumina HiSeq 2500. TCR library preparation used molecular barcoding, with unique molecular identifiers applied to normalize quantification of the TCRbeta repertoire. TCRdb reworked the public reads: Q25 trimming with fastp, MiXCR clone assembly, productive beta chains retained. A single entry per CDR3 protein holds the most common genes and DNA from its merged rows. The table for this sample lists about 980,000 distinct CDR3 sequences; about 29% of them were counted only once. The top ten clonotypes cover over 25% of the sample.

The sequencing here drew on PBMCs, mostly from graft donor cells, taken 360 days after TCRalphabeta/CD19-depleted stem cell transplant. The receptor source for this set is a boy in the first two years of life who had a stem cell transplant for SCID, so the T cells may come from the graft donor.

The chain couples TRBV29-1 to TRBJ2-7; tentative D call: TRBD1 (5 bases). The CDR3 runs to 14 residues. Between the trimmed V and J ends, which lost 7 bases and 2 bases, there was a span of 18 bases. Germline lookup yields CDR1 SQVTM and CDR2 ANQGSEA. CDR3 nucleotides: TGCAGCGGGACAAAGGGGATTGGAGCCTACGAGCAGTACTTC. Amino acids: CSGTKGIGAYEQYF.

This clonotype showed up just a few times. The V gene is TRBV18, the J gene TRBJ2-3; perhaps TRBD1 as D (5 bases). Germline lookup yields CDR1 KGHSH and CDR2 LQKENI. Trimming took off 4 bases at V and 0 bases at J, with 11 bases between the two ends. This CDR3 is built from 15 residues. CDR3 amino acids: CASSRRQSSTDTQYF. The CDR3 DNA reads TGTGCCAGCTCACGCCGACAGTCTAGCACAGATACGCAGTATTTT.

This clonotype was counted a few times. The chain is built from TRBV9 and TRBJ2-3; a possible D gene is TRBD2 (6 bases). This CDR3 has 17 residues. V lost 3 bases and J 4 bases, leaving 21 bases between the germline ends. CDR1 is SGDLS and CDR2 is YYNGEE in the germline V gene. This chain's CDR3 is CASSEASGLPAADTQYF. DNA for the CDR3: TGTGCCAGCAGCGAGGCGTCGGGACTCCCGGCGGCAGATACGCAGTATTTT.

CDR3 sequence reads: CATRRLGGTGELFF. The CDR3 bases are TGTGCCACCCGAAGACTCGGGGGGACCGGGGAGCTGTTTTTT. The V gene is TRBV15, the J gene TRBJ2-2, with 7 bases aligning to TRBD2. The germline V gene has CDR1 LNHNV and CDR2 YYDKDF (reference sequence). This CDR3 is 14 amino acids long. V shed 8 bases and J 5 bases; nucleotides not matched to a gene: 8.

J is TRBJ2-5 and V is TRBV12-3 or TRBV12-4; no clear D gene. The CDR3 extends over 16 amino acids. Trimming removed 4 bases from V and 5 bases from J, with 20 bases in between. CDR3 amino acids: CASSSDVVGYGETQYF. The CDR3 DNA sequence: TGTGCCAGCAGTTCGGACGTGGTGGGCTATGGGGAGACCCAGTACTTC.

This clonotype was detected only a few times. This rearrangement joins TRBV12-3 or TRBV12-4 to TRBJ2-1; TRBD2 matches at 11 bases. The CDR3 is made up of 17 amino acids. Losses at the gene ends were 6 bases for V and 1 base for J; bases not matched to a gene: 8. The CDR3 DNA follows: TGTGCCAGCAGCCTTCCTTTAGCGGGGGGGTCCTACAATGAGCAGTTCTTC. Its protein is CASSLPLAGGSYNEQFF.

The CDR3 reads CASSLRLTFPGTQETQYF. The CDR3 region has the DNA TGTGCCAGCAGTCTTAGACTAACCTTTCCGGGGACCCAAGAGACCCAGTACTTC. The chain joins TRBV12-3 or TRBV12-4 to TRBJ2-5, with D perhaps being TRBD1 or TRBD2 (5 bases each). V dropped 5 bases and J dropped 1 base, with 23 bases sitting between them. This CDR3 region has 18 residues.

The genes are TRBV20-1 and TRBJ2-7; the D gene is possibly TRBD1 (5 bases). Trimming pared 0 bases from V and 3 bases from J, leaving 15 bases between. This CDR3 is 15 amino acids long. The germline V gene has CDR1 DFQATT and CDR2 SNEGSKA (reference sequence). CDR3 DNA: TGCAGTGCTAGAGAGTCAGGGTACCCCTACTACGAGCAGTACTTC. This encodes CSARESGYPYYEQYF.

CDR3 region: CASSEPGQSSYEQYF. CDR3 coding DNA: TGCGCCAGCAGCGAACCGGGACAGAGCTCCTACGAGCAGTACTTC. The rearrangement joins TRBV5-1 to TRBJ2-7, with 7 bases aligning to TRBD1. Germline loops: CDR1 SGHRS, CDR2 YFSETQ. There are 15 residues in the CDR3. Germline trimming cut 4 bases from V and 0 bases from J; bases unmatched to any gene: 7.

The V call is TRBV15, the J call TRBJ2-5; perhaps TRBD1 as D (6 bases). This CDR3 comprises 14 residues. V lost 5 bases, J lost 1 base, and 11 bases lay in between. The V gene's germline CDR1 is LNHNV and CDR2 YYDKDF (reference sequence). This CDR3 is CATSYRAPQETQYF. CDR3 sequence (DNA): TGTGCCACCAGCTACAGGGCGCCCCAAGAGACCCAGTACTTC.

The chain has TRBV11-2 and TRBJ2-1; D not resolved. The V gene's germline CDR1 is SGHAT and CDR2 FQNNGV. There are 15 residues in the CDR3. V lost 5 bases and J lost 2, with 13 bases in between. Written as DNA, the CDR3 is TGTGCCAGCAGCCCCGATCCCCGCCCCTACAATGAGCAGTTCTTC. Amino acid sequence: CASSPDPRPYNEQFF.

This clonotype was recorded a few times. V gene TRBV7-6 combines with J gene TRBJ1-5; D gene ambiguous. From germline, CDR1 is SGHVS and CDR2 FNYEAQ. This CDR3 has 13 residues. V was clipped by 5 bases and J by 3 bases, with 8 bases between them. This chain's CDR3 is CASSRNFNQPQHF. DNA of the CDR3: TGTGCCAGCAGCCGAAATTTCAATCAGCCCCAGCATTTT. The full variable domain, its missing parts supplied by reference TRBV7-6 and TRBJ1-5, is GAGVSQSPRYKVTKRGQDVALRCDPISGHVSLYWYRQALGQGPEFLTYFNYEAQQDKSGLPNDRFSAERPEGSISTLTIQRTEQRDSAMYRCASSRNFNQPQHFGDGTRLSIL.

CDR3 loop: CSAGRDRGPYEQYF. In nucleotides, the CDR3 is TGCAGTGCTGGCCGGGACAGGGGGCCCTACGAGCAGTACTTC. This chain connects TRBV20-1 to TRBJ2-7, with 12 bases matching TRBD1. Germline V gene lookup returns CDR1 DFQATT and CDR2 SNEGSKA (reference sequence). The CDR3 length is 14 residues. V gave up 5 bases and J gave up 2 bases; unmatched junction bases: 4.

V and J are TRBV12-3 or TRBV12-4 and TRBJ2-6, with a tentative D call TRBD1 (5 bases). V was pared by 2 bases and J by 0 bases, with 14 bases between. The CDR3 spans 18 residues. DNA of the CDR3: TGTGCCAGCAGTTTAAAGGGGCGATCCCTCTCTGGGGCCAACGTCCTGACTTTC. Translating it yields CASSLKGRSLSGANVLTF.

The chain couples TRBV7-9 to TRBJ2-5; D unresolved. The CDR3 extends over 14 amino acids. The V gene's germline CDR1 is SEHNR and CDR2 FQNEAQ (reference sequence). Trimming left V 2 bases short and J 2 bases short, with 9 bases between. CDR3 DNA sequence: TGTGCCAGCAGCTTATTTCGGGCTCAAGAGACCCAGTACTTC. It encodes CASSLFRAQETQYF.

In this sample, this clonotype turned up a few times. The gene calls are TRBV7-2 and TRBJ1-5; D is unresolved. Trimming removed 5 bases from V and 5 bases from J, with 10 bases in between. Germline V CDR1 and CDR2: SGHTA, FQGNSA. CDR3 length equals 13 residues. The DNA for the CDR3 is TGTGCCAGCAGCCCCCAGAACCATCAGCCCCAGCATTTT. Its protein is CASSPQNHQPQHF.

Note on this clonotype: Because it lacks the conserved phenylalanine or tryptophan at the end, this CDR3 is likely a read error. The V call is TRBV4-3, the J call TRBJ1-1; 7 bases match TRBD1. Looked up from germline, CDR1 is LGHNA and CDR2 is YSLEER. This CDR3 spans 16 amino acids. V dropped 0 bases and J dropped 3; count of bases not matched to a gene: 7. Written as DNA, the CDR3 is TGCGCCAGCAGCCAAGACAGGGGGGCGCGGGACACTGAAGCTTTCTCT. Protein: CASSQDRGARDTEAFS.

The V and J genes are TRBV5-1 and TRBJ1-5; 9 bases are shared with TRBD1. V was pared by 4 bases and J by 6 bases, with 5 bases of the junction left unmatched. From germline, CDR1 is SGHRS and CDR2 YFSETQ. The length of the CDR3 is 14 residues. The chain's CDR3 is CASSPGTGLQPQHF. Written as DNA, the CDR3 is TGCGCCAGCAGCCCCGGGACAGGGCTTCAGCCCCAGCATTTT. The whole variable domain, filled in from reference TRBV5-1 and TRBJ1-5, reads KAGVTQTPRYLIKTRGQQVTLSCSPISGHRSVSWYQQTPGQGLQFLFEYFSETQRNKGNFPGRFSGRQFSNSRSEMNVSTLELGDSALYLCASSPGTGLQPQHFGDGTRLSIL.

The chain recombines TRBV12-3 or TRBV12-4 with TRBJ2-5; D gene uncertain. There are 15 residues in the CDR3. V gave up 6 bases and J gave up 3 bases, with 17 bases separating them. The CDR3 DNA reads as TGTGCCAGCAGCCCACCCTTGGGCGGAGAAGAGACCCAGTACTTC. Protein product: CASSPPLGGEETQYF.

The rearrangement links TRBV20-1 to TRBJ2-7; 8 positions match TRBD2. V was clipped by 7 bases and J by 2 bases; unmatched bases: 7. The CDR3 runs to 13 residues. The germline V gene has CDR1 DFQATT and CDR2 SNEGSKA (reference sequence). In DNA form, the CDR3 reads TGCAGTGTTGGACTAGCATCCCCCTACGAGCAGTACTTC. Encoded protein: CSVGLASPYEQYF.

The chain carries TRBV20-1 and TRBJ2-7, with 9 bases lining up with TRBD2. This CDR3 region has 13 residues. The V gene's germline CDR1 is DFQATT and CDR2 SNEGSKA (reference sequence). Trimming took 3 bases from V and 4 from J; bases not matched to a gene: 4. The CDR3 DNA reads TGCAGTGCTAGGGGGCTAGCGGGGTACGAGCAGTACTTC. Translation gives CSARGLAGYEQYF.

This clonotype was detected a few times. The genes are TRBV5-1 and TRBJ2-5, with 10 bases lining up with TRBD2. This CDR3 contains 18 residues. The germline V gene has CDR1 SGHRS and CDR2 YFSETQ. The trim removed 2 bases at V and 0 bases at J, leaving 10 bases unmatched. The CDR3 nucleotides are TGCGCCAGCAGCTTTACGGCTAGCGGGGGTTTTTACCAAGAGACCCAGTACTTC. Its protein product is CASSFTASGGFYQETQYF.